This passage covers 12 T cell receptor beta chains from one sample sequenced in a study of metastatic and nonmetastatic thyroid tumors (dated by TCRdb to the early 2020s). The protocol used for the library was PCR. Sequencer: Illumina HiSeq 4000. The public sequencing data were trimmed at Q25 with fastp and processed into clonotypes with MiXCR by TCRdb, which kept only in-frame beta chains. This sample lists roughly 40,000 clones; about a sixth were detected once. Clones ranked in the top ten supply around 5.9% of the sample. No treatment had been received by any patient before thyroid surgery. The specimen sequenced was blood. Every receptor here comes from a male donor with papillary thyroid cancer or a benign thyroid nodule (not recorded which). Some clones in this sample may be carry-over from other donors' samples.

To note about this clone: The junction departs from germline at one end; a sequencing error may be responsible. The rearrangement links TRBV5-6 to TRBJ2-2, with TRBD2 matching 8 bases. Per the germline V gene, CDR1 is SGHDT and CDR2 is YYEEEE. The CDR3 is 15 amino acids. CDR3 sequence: CASRLGLANTGELFF. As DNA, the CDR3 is TGTGCCAGCAGGTTGGGACTAGCGAACACCGGGGAGCTGTTTTTT.

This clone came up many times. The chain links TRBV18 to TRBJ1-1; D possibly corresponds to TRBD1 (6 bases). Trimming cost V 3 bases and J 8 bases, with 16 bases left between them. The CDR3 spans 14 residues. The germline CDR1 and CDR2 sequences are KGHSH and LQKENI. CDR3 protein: CASSPGFGGLEAFF. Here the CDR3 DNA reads TGTGCCAGCTCACCCGGATTCGGGGGCCTCGAAGCTTTCTTT.

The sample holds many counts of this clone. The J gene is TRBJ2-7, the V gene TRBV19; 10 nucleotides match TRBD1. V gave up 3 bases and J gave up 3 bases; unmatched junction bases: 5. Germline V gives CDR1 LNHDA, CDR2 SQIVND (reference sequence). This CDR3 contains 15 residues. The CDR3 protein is CASSMTGQGNYEQYF. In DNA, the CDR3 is TGTGCCAGTAGTATGACGGGACAGGGGAACTACGAGCAGTACTTC.

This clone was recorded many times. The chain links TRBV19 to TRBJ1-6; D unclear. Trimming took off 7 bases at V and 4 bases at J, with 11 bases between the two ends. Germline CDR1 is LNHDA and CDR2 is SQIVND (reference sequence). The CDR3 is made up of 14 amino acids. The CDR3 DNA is TGTGCCAGTACCCGAACAGATTATAATTCACCCCTCCACTTT. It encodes CASTRTDYNSPLHF.

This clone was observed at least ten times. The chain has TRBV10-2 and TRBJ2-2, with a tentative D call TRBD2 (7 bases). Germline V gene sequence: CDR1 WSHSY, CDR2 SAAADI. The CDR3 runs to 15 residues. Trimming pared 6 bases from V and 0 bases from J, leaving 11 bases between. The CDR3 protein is CASRGEGANTGELFF. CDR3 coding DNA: TGCGCCAGCAGAGGGGAGGGGGCGAACACCGGGGAGCTGTTTTTT.

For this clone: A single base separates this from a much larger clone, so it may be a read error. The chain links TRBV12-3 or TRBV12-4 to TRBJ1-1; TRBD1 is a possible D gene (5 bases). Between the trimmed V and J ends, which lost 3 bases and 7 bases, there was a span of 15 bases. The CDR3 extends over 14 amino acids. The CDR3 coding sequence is TGTGCCAGCAGTTTTGGGGGTAGTTTAAATGAAGCTTTCTTT. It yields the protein CASSFGGSLNEAFF.

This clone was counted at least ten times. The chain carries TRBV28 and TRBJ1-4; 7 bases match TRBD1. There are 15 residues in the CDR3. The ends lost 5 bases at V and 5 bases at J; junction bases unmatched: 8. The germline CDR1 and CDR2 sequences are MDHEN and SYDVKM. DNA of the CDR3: TGTGCCAGCAGTCCACCTACAGGGGCGAATGAAAAACTGTTTTTT. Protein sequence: CASSPPTGANEKLFF.

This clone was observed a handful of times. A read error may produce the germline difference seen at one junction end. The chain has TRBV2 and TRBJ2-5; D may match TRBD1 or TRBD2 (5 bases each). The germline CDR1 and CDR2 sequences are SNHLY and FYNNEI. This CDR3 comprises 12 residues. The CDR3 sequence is CPSSREQETHYF. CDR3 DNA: TGTCCCAGCTCCAGGGAGCAAGAGACCCATTACTTC.

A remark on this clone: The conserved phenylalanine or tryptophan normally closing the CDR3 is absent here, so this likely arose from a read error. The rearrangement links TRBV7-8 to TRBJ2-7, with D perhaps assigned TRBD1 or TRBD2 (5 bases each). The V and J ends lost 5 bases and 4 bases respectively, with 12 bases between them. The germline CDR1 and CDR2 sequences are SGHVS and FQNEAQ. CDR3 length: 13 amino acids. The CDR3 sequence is CASSGSRGYEQYL. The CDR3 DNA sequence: TGTGCCAGCAGCGGTTCGAGGGGATACGAGCAGTACCTC.

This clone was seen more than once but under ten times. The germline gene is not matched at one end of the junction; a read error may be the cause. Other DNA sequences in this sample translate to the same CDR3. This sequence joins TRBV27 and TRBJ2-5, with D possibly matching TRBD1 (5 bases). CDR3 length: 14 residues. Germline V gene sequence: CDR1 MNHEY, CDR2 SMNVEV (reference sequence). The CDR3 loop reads CASSPGAGQETQYF. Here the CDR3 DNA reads TGTGCCAGCAGCCCTGGGGCAGGTCAAGAGACTCAGTACTTC.

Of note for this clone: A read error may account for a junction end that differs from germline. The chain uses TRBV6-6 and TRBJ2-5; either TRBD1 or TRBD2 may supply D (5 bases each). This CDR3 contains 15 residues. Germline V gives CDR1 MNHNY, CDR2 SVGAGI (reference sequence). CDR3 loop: CASSYVGAHQEAQYF. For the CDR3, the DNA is TGTGCCAGCAGTTATGTCGGGGCGCATCAAGAGGCCCAGTACTTC.

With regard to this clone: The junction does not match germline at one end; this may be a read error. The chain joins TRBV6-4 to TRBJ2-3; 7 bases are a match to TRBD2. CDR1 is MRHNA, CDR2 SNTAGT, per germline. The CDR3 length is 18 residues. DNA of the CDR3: TGTGCCAGCAGTGGCACGTTGGGGGGGGTACCTGACACAGATACACAGTATTTT. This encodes CASSGTLGGVPDTDTQYF.